Listed below are T cell receptor beta chains from one sample, sequenced in a study of blood T cell repertoires in COVID-19. The method was immunoSEQ multiplex PCR; TCRdb's version includes in-frame clones alone and lacks a portion of them. Altogether 330,000 or so clones are present, 70% to 90% being singletons, with the ten largest covering approximately 1.9%. Sample: PBMCs or T cells enriched from blood (not recorded which). Receptors were obtained from a man aged 40-49 years in a cohort exposed to, infected with or recovered from COVID-19 (not recorded which). Each CDR3 is given with its conserved first and last residue. The order of the fields is J gene, V gene, clone size, D gene, CDR3 DNA, CDR3 protein. The D gene is left open where the match is weak. Clone size is given for some rows only: seen once, a few or many times, or a class if the clone is expanded.

TRBJ1-1 TRBV6-5 NA TRBD1 TGTGCCAGCCGGGACAGGGGGGGCACTGAAGCTTTCTTT CASRDRGGTEAFF
TRBJ1-6 TRBV5-1 once TRBD1 TGCGCCAGCCGACAGGGTCCGGATTCACCCCTCCACTTT CASRQGPDSPLHF
TRBJ2-7 TRBV7-2 NA NA TGTGCCAGCAGCTTGGACTCTACCAGCTCCTACGAGCAGTACTTC CASSLDSTSSYEQYF
TRBJ1-3 TRBV12-5 NA NA TGTGCTAGTGGTTTGGTTTCTAGAGGAAACACCATATATTTT CASGLVSRGNTIYF
TRBJ2-2 TRBV5-5 NA TRBD2 TGTGCCAGCAGCCTAGGACTAGCGGGAGTTACCGGGGAGCTGTTTTTT CASSLGLAGVTGELFF
TRBJ1-5 TRBV29-1 NA NA TGCAGCGTGACTCTGGACAGCGGAAATCAGCCCCAGCATTTT CSVTLDSGNQPQHF
TRBJ1-2 TRBV3-1/TRBV3-2 NA TRBD1 TGTGCCAGCAGCCTTAAGTCAGGGGGCGACGGCTACACCTTC CASSLKSGGDGYTF
TRBJ2-7 TRBV10-3 NA NA TGTGCCATCAGCTCAACAGGCGACGAGCAGTACTTC CAISSTGDEQYF
TRBJ2-2 TRBV28 NA TRBD1 TGTGCCAGCAGGGGGAGGACAGGGGTAATGACCGGGGAGCTGTTTTTT CASRGRTGVMTGELFF
TRBJ2-1 TRBV13 NA TRBD2 TGTGCCAGCAGCTTAGTGGGACTAGCGGGAGAGGGTGAGCAGTTCTTC CASSLVGLAGEGEQFF
TRBJ1-2 TRBV14 NA NA TGTGCCAGCAGCCACGGGGGGCTAAGCTATGGCTACACCTTC CASSHGGLSYGYTF
TRBJ1-1 TRBV19 NA NA TGTGCCAGTAGCAGCAGGGGATCAGGTACTGAAGCTTTCTTT CASSSRGSGTEAFF
TRBJ2-1 TRBV15 NA TRBD2 TGTGCCACCAGCGCCCCCCCTACTCTAGCGGGAGTTTACAATGAGCAGTTCTTC CATSAPPTLAGVYNEQFF
TRBJ2-3 TRBV25-1 NA TRBD2 TGTGCCAGCAGTGATCCCCTAGCGGGAGGGCCTAGTACAGATACGCAGTATTTT CASSDPLAGGPSTDTQYF
TRBJ2-7 TRBV18 NA TRBD1 TGTGCCAGCTCACCACTCGGGACAGAGAATTCCTACGAGCAGTACTTC CASSPLGTENSYEQYF
TRBJ2-3 TRBV30 NA NA TGTGCCTGGCCTCCCCCAGGGCCTAGCACAGATACGCAGTATTTT CAWPPPGPSTDTQYF
TRBJ1-2 TRBV6-1 NA NA TGTGCCAGCAGGACCACAGGAGCTCTCTATGGCTACACCTTC CASRTTGALYGYTF
TRBJ1-5 TRBV4-1 NA NA TGCGCCAGCAGCCAAGATCTGGGAGGAGAGGATAGCAATCAGCCCCAGCATTTT CASSQDLGGEDSNQPQHF
TRBJ1-6 TRBV2 NA NA TGTGCCAGCAAGGGCAGGGTGGATTCACCCCTCCACTTT CASKGRVDSPLHF
TRBJ1-3 TRBV6-6 NA TRBD1 TGTGCCAGCAGCACCGGACAGGGGGTCGGAAACACCATATATTTT CASSTGQGVGNTIYF